One and the same sample provided the 14 T cell receptor beta chains below, sequenced in a study of T cell responses to AZD1222 COVID-19 vaccine. The data were produced by immunoSEQ multiplex PCR, yet TCRdb's version contains in-frame clones alone and is incomplete. The sample holds about 150,000 clones, around 90% seen once. The starting material was peripheral blood, obtained on day 0 of AZD1222 vaccination. These receptors were obtained from an adult in good health.

This chain joins TRBV5-4 and TRBJ1-1; D is ambiguous. Germline CDR1 reads SGHNT; CDR2 reads YYREEE (reference sequence). Trimming took off 3 bases at V and 1 base at J, with 10 bases between the two ends. The CDR3 consists of 14 residues. In DNA form, the CDR3 reads TGTGCCAGCAGCTCAGGACGGGGGAACACTGAAGCTTTCTTT. Its translation: CASSSGRGNTEAFF. The variable domain in full, with the rest retrieved from reference TRBV5-4 and TRBJ1-1, is ETGVTQSPTHLIKTRGQQVTLRCSSQSGHNTVSWYQQALGQGPQFIFQYYREEENGRGNFPPRFSGLQFPNYSSELNVNALELDDSALYLCASSSGRGNTEAFFGQGTRLTVV.

The rearrangement uses TRBV12-5 and TRBJ1-1; no clear D. Germline assignment: CDR1 LGHNT and CDR2 FRNRAP. The CDR3 has 13 amino acids. V lost 0 bases and J 10 bases, leaving 12 bases between the germline ends. As DNA, the CDR3 is TGTGCTAGTGGTTTGGTCGGTGGCTCAGTAGCTTTCTTT. Translation: CASGLVGGSVAFF. The whole variable domain, remainder taken from reference TRBV12-5 and TRBJ1-1, is DARVTQTPRHKVTEMGQEVTMRCQPILGHNTVFWYRQTMMQGLELLAYFRNRAPLDDSGMPKDRFSAEMPDATLATLKIQPSEPRDSAVYFCASGLVGGSVAFFGQGTRLTVV.

This chain joins TRBV28 and TRBJ1-1; 7 bases fit TRBD1. J was trimmed by 6 bases and V by 6 bases; bases with no gene match: 4. The CDR3 extends over 12 amino acids. CDR1 MDHEN and CDR2 SYDVKM come from the germline V gene. The CDR3: CASRTGQAEAFF. The CDR3 bases are TGTGCCAGCAGAACCGGACAGGCTGAAGCTTTCTTT.

The sample holds one count of this clone. This chain links TRBV10-3 with TRBJ1-3; D is perhaps TRBD1 (6 bases). The germline V and J ends were trimmed by 4 bases and 2 bases, with 9 bases remaining between them. This CDR3 has 14 residues. CDR1 is ENHRY, CDR2 SYGVKD, per germline. The CDR3: CAISVAGAGNTIYF. The DNA of the CDR3 is TGTGCCATCAGTGTAGCAGGGGCTGGAAACACCATATATTTT.

This clone has only a few counts. The sample carries other DNA sequences with the same CDR3. The chain combines TRBV5-6 with TRBJ1-1; 8 bases map to TRBD1. After removal of 3 bases from V and 1 base from J, the junction contained 8 bases not matched to a gene. CDR3 length equals 16 residues. CDR1 SGHDT and CDR2 YYEEEE come from the germline V gene. The chain's CDR3 is CASSSDRGGGNTEAFF. CDR3 coding DNA: TGTGCCAGCAGCTCCGACAGGGGCGGTGGGAACACTGAAGCTTTCTTT.

The chain combines TRBV6-5 with TRBJ2-1; 7 nucleotides line up with TRBD2. This CDR3 is 16 amino acids long. V dropped 0 bases and J dropped 4; count of bases not matched to a gene: 6. Germline V gene sequence: CDR1 MNHEY, CDR2 SVGAGI. CDR3 in DNA: TGTGCCAGCAGTTACTCGTTCTCTAGCGGTTACAATGAGCAGTTCTTC. Protein: CASSYSFSSGYNEQFF.

This sequence joins TRBV7-9 and TRBJ2-2; either TRBD1 or TRBD2 may supply D (7 bases each). With 10 bases removed from V and 6 bases from J, the gap between germline ends came to 21 bases. Germline V CDR1 and CDR2: SEHNR, FQNEAQ (reference sequence). The CDR3 loop spans 15 amino acids. The CDR3 DNA follows: TGTGCCACGCAAGGGAGGGGGCTGATAGCCGGGGAGCTGTTTTTT. It specifies CATQGRGLIAGELFF.

This clone was detected once. This chain joins TRBV6-1 and TRBJ2-3, with 7 bases identical to TRBD2. This CDR3 has 18 residues. Germline assignment: CDR1 MNHNS and CDR2 SASEGT. V was clipped by 4 bases and J by 1 base; unmatched bases: 14. The CDR3 DNA reads as TGTGCCAGCAGTGGAGGCGCTAGCGGCCTGCTGGGCACAGATACGCAGTATTTT. Its translation is CASSGGASGLLGTDTQYF.

CDR3 nucleotide sequence: TGTGCCAGCAGCTCCCGGGACAGGGATCTCAGCTATGGCTACACCTTC. It yields the protein CASSSRDRDLSYGYTF. This chain joins TRBV7-9 and TRBJ1-2, with 9 bases fitting TRBD1. With 4 bases clipped from V and 4 bases from J, the junction kept 10 bases outside the gene matches. The CDR3 totals 16 residues. Germline V lookup: CDR1 SEHNR, CDR2 FQNEAQ (reference sequence).

CDR3 in amino acids: CASSPLTRRNSYNEQFF. The CDR3 region has the DNA TGTGCCAGCAGTCCCTTAACCAGGAGGAACTCCTACAATGAGCAGTTCTTC. The genes are TRBV7-3 and TRBJ2-1; D may be TRBD2 (5 bases). V was shortened by 6 bases and J by 0 bases, with 18 bases between the two germline ends. From germline, CDR1 is SGHTA and CDR2 FQGTGA. This CDR3 spans 17 amino acids.

This chain uses TRBV7-9 with TRBJ1-4, with 8 bases aligning to TRBD1. Losses at the gene ends were 5 bases for V and 4 bases for J; bases not matched to a gene: 3. This CDR3 region has 14 residues. Germline V gene data show CDR1 as SEHNR and CDR2 as FQNEAQ (reference sequence). The CDR3 sequence: CASSKDRDNEKLFF. The CDR3, as DNA: TGTGCCAGCAGCAAGGACAGGGATAATGAAAAACTGTTTTTT.

This chain uses TRBV11-2 with TRBJ2-2, with 11 bases matching TRBD2. This CDR3 contains 17 residues. V lost 2 bases and J lost 4; bases outside the gene matches: 6. CDR1 SGHAT and CDR2 FQNNGV come from the germline V gene. DNA of the CDR3: TGTGCCAGCAGCTTAATAGCGGGGGGGCGTAGCACCGGGGAGCTGTTTTTT. As protein: CASSLIAGGRSTGELFF.

The gene calls are TRBV9 and TRBJ2-1, with D perhaps matching TRBD1 (6 bases). Germline V gene data show CDR1 as SGDLS and CDR2 as YYNGEE. This CDR3 is 13 amino acids long. V was clipped by 0 bases and J by 10 bases, with 11 bases between them. CDR3 amino acids: CASSVEFRGEQFF. The CDR3 DNA follows: TGTGCCAGCAGCGTAGAGTTCAGGGGAGAGCAGTTCTTC.

The chain has TRBV5-1 and TRBJ2-3; TRBD1 agrees at 7 bases. Germline V gene lookup returns CDR1 SGHRS and CDR2 YFSETQ. V trimming: 2 bases; J trimming: 5 bases; junction bases outside the gene matches: 11. This CDR3 contains 16 residues. The CDR3 loop reads CASSFYPTGARDTQYF. Here the CDR3 DNA reads TGCGCCAGCAGCTTCTACCCTACAGGGGCCAGAGATACGCAGTATTTT.